This TCR beta chain was identified during a study of T cell responses to AZD1222 COVID-19 vaccine. Comments on this clone: Its antigen is as yet unknown.

Regarding the study as a whole: In a largely white British group with more females than males, clonal diversity was possibly underestimated. Among those given AZD1222, only six were seropositive at baseline.

Repertoires were generated with immunoSEQ multiplex PCR, while TCRdb's copy carries only in-frame clones and drops some. The data contain under 100,000 clones, 86% of them singletons. The clonotype comes from an adult in good health. Specimen: peripheral blood, collected on day 0 of AZD1222 vaccination.

The CDR3 region is CASSSLAGGQYNEQFF. For the CDR3, the DNA is TGTGCCAGCAGTTCCTTAGCGGGAGGTCAGTACAATGAGCAGTTCTTC. The chain is built from TRBV27 and TRBJ2-1; 10 bases align to TRBD2. The trim removed 4 bases at V and 4 bases at J, leaving 7 bases unmatched. The CDR3 consists of 16 residues. The germline CDR1 and CDR2 sequences are MNHEY and SMNVEV (reference sequence).